The rows below give T cell receptor beta chains drawn from one sample of a study of patients and donors after allogeneic stem cell transplantation. TCRdb redid the calling of the RT-PCR reads with MiXCR, one entry per CDR3 protein. The table includes 150,000 to 200,000 distinct CDR3 sequences, approximately 28% detected once. The sample consisted of blood, either unsorted or a sorted T cell fraction (not recorded which). These receptors were taken from a human donor who was either an allogeneic HSCT recipient or a stem cell or donor lymphocyte infusion donor (not recorded which). It is not recorded whose cells these are; they may come from a transplant donor. The CDR3 runs from the conserved cysteine through the conserved F or W. Fields, in order: D gene, clone size, V gene, J gene, CDR3 DNA, CDR3 protein. A D gene is named only where the DNA matches it firmly. The size entry is marked missing in some rows and otherwise reads once, few, many or a size class.

TRBD1	.	TRBV6-5	TRBJ1-5	TGTGCCAGCACACAGGGGAACAATCAGCCCCAGCATTTT	CASTQGNNQPQHF
.	.	TRBV10-2	TRBJ2-1	TGCGCCAGCAGTGCCAGACTACAGACACCGCACAATGAGCAGTTCTTC	CASSARLQTPHNEQFF
.	few	TRBV15	TRBJ1-2	TGTGCCACCAGCAGAGATCGGGGGGCGCTTGGCTACACCTTC	CATSRDRGALGYTF
.	few	TRBV9	TRBJ1-2	TGTGCCAGCAGCGTAGTGGAGGGTAGAGGGTATGGCTACACCTTC	CASSVVEGRGYGYTF
.	.	TRBV27	TRBJ1-2	TGTGCCAGCAGTTTATTGGGCAGGGAGGCCGGCTACACCTTC	CASSLLGREAGYTF
TRBD1	.	TRBV7-6	TRBJ2-3	TGTGCCAGCAGCTTAGATCAAGACAGGGGGTCAGATACGCAGTATTTT	CASSLDQDRGSDTQYF
.	few	TRBV4-1	TRBJ1-4	TGCGCCAGCAGCCAATTAGGAGGTGAAAAACTGTTTTTT	CASSQLGGEKLFF
TRBD2	many	TRBV12-3/TRBV12-4	TRBJ2-5	TGTGCCAGCAGTTTTCGACTAGCGGGACAAGAGACCCAGTACTTC	CASSFRLAGQETQYF
.	few	TRBV6-6	TRBJ2-1	TGTGCCAGCAGTTCCCTGTCCTCGATTGGTGAGCAGTTCTTC	CASSSLSSIGEQFF
.	.	TRBV20-1	TRBJ2-3	TGCAGTGCTAGGCCCAGGGAATTCACAGATACGCAGTATTTT	CSARPREFTDTQYF
.	.	TRBV29-1	TRBJ1-4	TGCAGCGTCAAGCAGGGTAATGAAAAACTGTTTTTT	CSVKQGNEKLFF
.	few	TRBV12-3/TRBV12-4	TRBJ2-1	TGTGCCAGCAGTTTACCCCCCCTCGCATGTGAGCAGTTCTTC	CASSLPPLACEQFF
TRBD2	.	TRBV6-5	TRBJ2-1	TGTGCCAGCATAGGGCATAAAGCCAGCGCGGGAGGCCCCTACAATGAGCAGTTCTTC	CASIGHKASAGGPYNEQFF
.	many	TRBV29-1	TRBJ1-2	TGCAGCGTTAAGGCGCTCTATGGCTACACCTTC	CSVKALYGYTF
TRBD2	.	TRBV6-5	TRBJ2-1	TGTGCCAGCAGTTCCCCTGGGGCGGGAGGAACCTACAATGAGCAGTTCTTC	CASSSPGAGGTYNEQFF
TRBD1	.	TRBV7-9	TRBJ1-1	TGTGCCAGCAGGGGACAGCTGAACACTGAAGCTTTCTTT	CASRGQLNTEAFF
.	.	TRBV27	TRBJ2-3	TGTGCCAGCAGTTTTGGGACCACAGATACGCAGTATTTT	CASSFGTTDTQYF
TRBD2	many	TRBV5-1	TRBJ2-5	TGCGCCAGCAGCAGCGGGACTTCCCAAGAGACCCAGTACTTC	CASSSGTSQETQYF
.	.	TRBV6-4	TRBJ1-1	TGTGCCAGCAGCGCAACAGGGAGCACTGAAGCTTTCTTT	CASSATGSTEAFF
TRBD1	few	TRBV27	TRBJ1-1	TGTGCCAGCAGTTTATGGGGGGGGCAGGGGGCAATCTTAATGAACACTGAAGCTTTCTTT	CASSLWGGQGAILMNTEAFF
.	.	TRBV12-3/TRBV12-4	TRBJ2-5	TGTGCCAGCAGTTTCACAGGGGGGGTTGAGACCCAGTACTTC	CASSFTGGVETQYF
.	.	TRBV5-8	TRBJ1-5	TGTGCCAGCAGTCTAAAGGGTTTTCGCCAGCCCCAGCATTTT	CASSLKGFRQPQHF